A selection of T cell receptor beta chains follows, all from one sample in a study of control samples from healthy donors and cancer patients. Clones were read by immunoSEQ multiplex PCR, and TCRdb kept only the in-frame ones, dropping some. The sample has fewer than 130,000 clones, roughly 90% seen once; the top ten hold around 3.5%. The material sequenced was PBMCs. These receptors were collected from a woman aged 55-75 years with lung cancer. Each CDR3 is given with its conserved first and last residue. A D gene is named only where the DNA matches it firmly. The listing skips clone size in some rows; elsewhere it reads once, few, many or a size class.

clone_size	j_call	v_call	d_call	cdr3_aa	cdr3_nt
few	TRBJ1-1	TRBV11-3	.	CASSLDLGSTEAFF	TGTGCCAGCAGCTTAGATTTAGGATCGACGGAAGCTTTCTTT
.	TRBJ2-5	TRBV24-1	.	CATGGADPWGQETQYF	TGTGCCACCGGAGGGGCCGATCCGTGGGGCCAAGAGACCCAGTACTTC
.	TRBJ1-2	TRBV7-2	TRBD1	CASSPEGQGNGYTF	TGTGCCAGCAGCCCAGAGGGACAGGGGAACGGCTACACCTTC
few	TRBJ2-1	TRBV7-9	TRBD2	CASLIGTSGGVQFF	TGTGCCAGCCTAATCGGGACTAGCGGGGGAGTGCAGTTCTTC
.	TRBJ1-2	TRBV2	TRBD1	CASSGPQGVYGYTF	TGTGCCAGCAGTGGTCCCCAGGGGGTCTATGGCTACACCTTC
.	TRBJ2-5	TRBV9	.	CASSPRFRGETQYF	TGTGCCAGCAGCCCCCGATTCAGGGGAGAGACCCAGTACTTC
.	TRBJ1-1	TRBV30	.	CAWMMGMNTEAFF	TGTGCCTGGATGATGGGTATGAACACTGAAGCTTTCTTT
once	TRBJ2-3	TRBV24-1	TRBD2	CATSGRTSGGFGTDTQYF	TGTGCCACCAGTGGTCGGACTAGCGGGGGTTTTGGCACAGATACGCAGTATTTT
.	TRBJ2-6	TRBV6-6	TRBD1	CASSPQGAPSGANVLTF	TGTGCCAGCAGTCCCCAGGGGGCGCCGTCTGGGGCCAACGTCCTGACTTTC
.	TRBJ2-3	TRBV19	.	CASSISGVGTDTQYF	TGTGCCAGTAGTATAAGTGGAGTCGGCACAGATACGCAGTATTTT
.	TRBJ2-1	TRBV11-2	TRBD2	CASRITSGRGNEQFF	TGTGCCAGCAGGATTACTAGCGGGAGGGGGAATGAGCAGTTCTTC
.	TRBJ1-1	TRBV10-2	.	CASSWATQNTEAFF	TGCGCCAGCAGTTGGGCTACACAGAACACTGAAGCTTTCTTT
.	TRBJ2-5	TRBV5-1	TRBD2	CASSLGLAGSTTQYF	TGCGCCAGCAGCTTGGGGCTAGCGGGGTCCACGACCCAGTACTTC
.	TRBJ2-7	TRBV6-5	.	CASSYSGSGLPYEQYF	TGTGCCAGCAGTTACTCCGGTAGCGGATTGCCCTACGAGCAGTACTTC
.	TRBJ1-5	TRBV30	.	CAWKVGIGENQPQHF	TGTGCCTGGAAAGTAGGTATTGGGGAGAATCAGCCCCAGCATTTT
.	TRBJ2-3	TRBV30	.	CAWSTGEATQYF	TGTGCCTGGTCCACAGGGGAGGCTACGCAGTATTTT
.	TRBJ2-7	TRBV2	.	CASSEALTLAEQYF	TGTGCCAGCAGTGAAGCGCTTACACTCGCCGAGCAGTACTTC
once	TRBJ1-1	TRBV7-9	TRBD1	CASSPGTTGDLSNTEAFF	TGTGCCAGCAGCCCCGGAACGACAGGGGATCTGTCTAACACTGAAGCTTTCTTT
.	TRBJ2-5	TRBV6-5	TRBD2	CASRSLAGVETQYF	TGTGCCAGCAGAAGCCTAGCGGGCGTGGAGACCCAGTACTTC
once	TRBJ1-2	TRBV3-1/TRBV3-2	TRBD1	CASSQGQYGYTF	TGTGCCAGCAGCCAGGGACAGTATGGCTACACCTTC
few	TRBJ2-7	TRBV2	.	CAAKVEYEQYF	TGTGCGGCGAAGGTAGAATACGAGCAGTACTTC
.	TRBJ2-3	TRBV7-8	.	CASREGGLGRDTQYF	TGTGCCAGCAGGGAGGGGGGTCTCGGGAGAGATACGCAGTATTTT
.	TRBJ1-1	TRBV7-3	TRBD1	CASSLTAGGNTEAFF	TGTGCCAGCAGCTTAACGGCAGGGGGAAACACTGAAGCTTTCTTT
.	TRBJ2-5	TRBV19	TRBD2	CASSPGGRETQYF	TGTGCCAGTAGTCCCGGGGGGAGGGAGACCCAGTACTTC
.	TRBJ2-7	TRBV3-1/TRBV3-2	.	CASSQVHGPYEQYF	TGTGCCAGCAGCCAAGTACATGGCCCCTACGAGCAGTACTTC
.	TRBJ2-7	TRBV7-9	.	CASSWGVREQYF	TGTGCCAGCAGCTGGGGGGTGCGCGAGCAGTACTTC
.	TRBJ1-2	TRBV4-2	.	CASSQEGAGEIRGYTF	TGTGCCAGCAGCCAAGAAGGTGCCGGGGAAATACGCGGCTACACCTTC
.	TRBJ1-5	TRBV27	.	CASSLGGSPSNQPQHF	TGTGCCAGCAGCCTGGGGGGATCTCCTAGCAATCAGCCCCAGCATTTT